The 19 T cell receptor beta chains below all came from one sample that was sequenced in a study of blood T cell repertoires in COVID-19. Some clones are missing from TCRdb's copy, which holds only in-frame ones; the method was immunoSEQ multiplex PCR. Here the sample spans 150,000 to 200,000 clones, approximately 86% being singletons. The source material was peripheral blood. The receptors come from a man aged 65 to 79 with active or convalescent COVID-19.

V gene TRBV6-5 combines with J gene TRBJ1-2, with D possibly matching TRBD1 (5 bases). CDR3 length: 13 amino acids. The germline CDR1 and CDR2 sequences are MNHEY and SVGAGI. Trimming took 5 bases from V and 3 from J, leaving 10 bases between them. DNA for the CDR3: TGTGCCAGCAGTCGTACAGGTGACTATGGCTACACCTTC. Translating gives CASSRTGDYGYTF.

The V and J genes are TRBV4-1 and TRBJ1-6; D is unresolved. The germline CDR1 and CDR2 sequences are MGHRA and YSYEKL. V lost 1 base and J 4 bases, leaving 8 bases between the germline ends. The CDR3 totals 15 residues. The CDR3 here is CASSQVGVYNSPLHF. CDR3 sequence (DNA): TGCGCCAGCAGCCAAGTCGGGGTGTATAATTCACCCCTCCACTTT.

This clone was recorded at least ten times. The chain joins TRBV10-3 to TRBJ2-3; 8 bases are shared with TRBD1. The V gene end was trimmed by 4 bases and the J gene end by 4 bases; junction bases not matched to a gene: 10. CDR1 and CDR2 from the germline V gene are ENHRY and SYGVKD. The CDR3 extends over 16 amino acids. CDR3 region: CAISGSRDRTSDTQYF. The CDR3 region has the DNA TGTGCCATCAGTGGTAGCCGGGACAGGACATCAGATACGCAGTATTTT.

This clone occurred once. This chain joins TRBV5-5 and TRBJ2-2; 9 bases fit TRBD1. The CDR3 has 16 residues. Germline CDR1 is SGHKS and CDR2 is YYEKEE (reference sequence). Trimming at V came to 4 bases and at J to 2 bases, leaving 6 bases not matched to a gene. In DNA, the CDR3 is TGTGCCAGCAGCCCCTGGACAGGGGATAACACCGGGGAGCTGTTTTTT. Its protein is CASSPWTGDNTGELFF.

The genes are TRBV13 and TRBJ1-1; the D gene is possibly TRBD1 (5 bases). Germline V gene lookup returns CDR1 PRHDT and CDR2 FYEKMQ (reference sequence). This CDR3 has 14 amino acids. V dropped 5 bases and J dropped 8 bases, with 18 bases sitting between them. The CDR3 DNA is TGTGCCAGCAGCCCCCTGGCCAGGGAATCCGAAGCTTTCTTT. It translates to CASSPLARESEAFF.

V gene TRBV29-1 combines with J gene TRBJ2-1, with 8 bases matching TRBD1. Trimming removed 4 bases from V and 5 bases from J; junction bases left unmatched: 7. The CDR3 has 14 amino acids. Germline CDR1 is SQVTM and CDR2 is ANQGSEA. CDR3 amino acids: CSVGPRGRNNEQFF. DNA of the CDR3: TGCAGCGTTGGACCCAGGGGGCGCAACAATGAGCAGTTCTTC.

The genes are TRBV28 and TRBJ2-5; 12 nucleotides align to TRBD2. J gave up 0 bases and V 2 bases, and 7 bases lay outside the gene matches. The CDR3 has 18 residues. Germline V gene sequence: CDR1 MDHEN, CDR2 SYDVKM. Written as DNA, the CDR3 is TGTGCCAGCAGTTTACGGACTAGCGGGGATAAGTACCAAGAGACCCAGTACTTC. It yields the protein CASSLRTSGDKYQETQYF.

CDR3 DNA: TGTGCCAGCTCACCGTTAAGGGGCTCCGCTAGGGTGGACACCGGGGAGCTGTTTTTT. Protein: CASSPLRGSARVDTGELFF. V and J are TRBV18 and TRBJ2-2; a possible D gene is TRBD1 (5 bases). Germline V lookup: CDR1 KGHSH, CDR2 LQKENI. This CDR3 comprises 19 residues. With 3 bases removed from V and 3 bases from J, the gap between germline ends came to 23 bases.

For the CDR3, the DNA is TGTGCCATCAGACAAGGAAACACCATATATTTT. This translates into CAIRQGNTIYF. The chain is built from TRBV10-3 and TRBJ1-3; D is unclear. Trimming cost V 6 bases and J 4 bases, with 4 bases left between them. Germline V gene sequence: CDR1 ENHRY, CDR2 SYGVKD. This CDR3 has 11 residues.

Only one count was recorded for this clone. The chain joins TRBV2 to TRBJ2-3, with TRBD2 identical over 13 bases. V lost 4 bases to trimming and J lost 8 bases; unmatched junction nucleotides: 3. CDR1 is SNHLY and CDR2 is FYNNEI in the germline V gene. The length of the CDR3 is 14 residues. The CDR3, as DNA: TGTGCCAGCAGTGGAGGACTAGCGGGAGTTACGCAGTATTTT. Translation gives CASSGGLAGVTQYF.

V gene TRBV19 combines with J gene TRBJ1-3; D gene ambiguous. CDR1 LNHDA and CDR2 SQIVND come from the germline V gene (reference sequence). This CDR3 contains 12 residues. The V and J ends lost 7 bases and 1 base respectively, with 5 bases between them. The DNA of the CDR3 is TGTGCCAGTATTTCTTCTGGAAACACCATATATTTT. Protein sequence: CASISSGNTIYF.

The CDR3 region is CASSEWGRERSYNSPLHF. CDR3 DNA sequence: TGTGCCAGCAGTGAATGGGGCAGGGAAAGGTCCTATAATTCACCCCTCCACTTT. The V and J genes are TRBV6-1 and TRBJ1-6; possibly TRBD1 for D (5 bases). The germline V gene encodes CDR1 MNHNS and CDR2 SASEGT. V was shortened by 2 bases and J by 1 base, with 15 bases between the two germline ends. The CDR3 sequence is 18 residues long.

This chain uses TRBV3-1 (or the pseudogene TRBV3-2) with TRBJ2-3; D gene uncertain. Germline assignment: CDR1 LGHDT and CDR2 YNNKEL (reference sequence). V dropped 0 bases and J dropped 0 bases, with 10 bases sitting between them. This CDR3 spans 16 amino acids. The CDR3 DNA reads as TGTGCCAGCAGCCAAGATAGGTCACAGAGCACAGATACGCAGTATTTT. It specifies CASSQDRSQSTDTQYF.

The chain joins TRBV7-2 to TRBJ1-3, with D tentatively TRBD1 (6 bases). V lost 2 bases to trimming and J lost 11 bases, with 16 bases between them. This CDR3 comprises 14 residues. CDR1 is SGHTA, CDR2 FQGNSA, per germline. The CDR3 DNA reads TGTGCCAGCAGCTTACAGGGGAGTAAGATCGCCATATATTTT. Translation gives CASSLQGSKIAIYF.

The CDR3 nucleotides are TGTGCCAGCATCGGGGACATTCAGTACTTC. This encodes CASIGDIQYF. The chain carries TRBV6-6 and TRBJ2-4, with D maybe TRBD2 (5 bases). The length of the CDR3 is 10 residues. The V end was cut by 7 bases, the J end by 8 bases, with 6 bases between. Germline CDR1 and CDR2: MNHNY and SVGAGI (reference sequence).

This clone was picked up one time. V usage is TRBV9 and J usage is TRBJ2-5; 13 bases line up with TRBD2. This CDR3 has 15 residues. Germline lookup yields CDR1 SGDLS and CDR2 YYNGEE. V shed 4 bases, J shed 5 bases, and the junction held 5 bases outside the gene matches. CDR3 protein: CASSLGTSGVETQYF. CDR3 bases: TGTGCCAGCAGCCTAGGGACTAGCGGGGTGGAGACCCAGTACTTC.

The V gene is TRBV5-4, the J gene TRBJ2-2; D is unclear. Trimming removed 3 bases at V and 4 bases at J, with 4 bases between. There are 12 residues in the CDR3. Germline V lookup: CDR1 SGHNT, CDR2 YYREEE (reference sequence). The CDR3 here is CASSWATGELFF. The CDR3 DNA reads as TGTGCCAGCAGCTGGGCCACCGGGGAGCTGTTTTTT.

The chain's CDR3 is CASSEPTGEAGELFF. The CDR3 region has the DNA TGTGCCAGCAGTGAACCGACGGGGGAGGCCGGGGAGCTGTTTTTT. This chain connects TRBV25-1 to TRBJ2-2, with D tentatively TRBD2 (6 bases). Per germline, CDR1 MGHDK and CDR2 SYGVNS. Trimming left V 2 bases short and J 6 bases short, with 13 bases between. The CDR3 extends over 15 amino acids. Full variable domain (missing parts from reference TRBV25-1 and TRBJ2-2): EADIYQTPRYLVIGTGKKITLECSQTMGHDKMYWYQQDPGMELHLIHYSYGVNSTEKGDLSSESTVSRIRTEHFPLTLESARPSHTSQYLCASSEPTGEAGELFFGEGSRLTVL.

V gene TRBV19 combines with J gene TRBJ2-5, with 11 nucleotides matching TRBD1. Losses at the gene ends were 4 bases for V and 7 bases for J; bases not matched to a gene: 5. The germline CDR1 and CDR2 sequences are LNHDA and SQIVND (reference sequence). CDR3 length: 14 amino acids. CDR3 protein: CASSRTGGWVTQYF. The CDR3 bases are TGTGCCAGTAGTAGGACAGGGGGCTGGGTGACCCAGTACTTC.